These 21 T cell receptor beta chains were sequenced from one sample in a study of OX40 agonist ivuxolimab in advanced cancers. The protocol was immunoSEQ multiplex PCR, while the TCRdb copy is restricted to in-frame clones and leaves out a portion. The sample includes tens of thousands of clones, more than 70% of them seen just once. The starting material was CD4+ or CD8+ T cells sorted from blood, obtained in a trial of the OX40 agonist ivuxolimab. All receptors come from an adult with an advanced solid tumor such as melanoma, head and neck, liver or kidney cancer.

This clone was picked up a small number of times. The chain is built from TRBV6-6 and TRBJ1-2; tentatively, D is TRBD1 (5 bases). Trimming removed 7 bases from V and 7 bases from J, with 10 bases in between. Germline V gene lookup returns CDR1 MNHNY and CDR2 SVGAGI (reference sequence). The CDR3 covers 11 residues. CDR3 bases: TGTGCCAGCACCAACGGGGGTGGCTACACCTTC. Amino acid sequence: CASTNGGGYTF.

This chain connects TRBV5-1 to TRBJ2-7; 9 bases align to TRBD1. Per germline, CDR1 SGHRS and CDR2 YFSETQ. V lost 2 bases, J lost 4 bases, and 7 bases stayed unmatched. CDR3 length: 15 amino acids. The CDR3 sequence: CASSFFGTGNYEQYF. CDR3 nucleotide sequence: TGCGCCAGCAGCTTTTTTGGGACAGGGAATTACGAGCAGTACTTC.

The genes are TRBV11-3 and TRBJ2-1; 7 bases are a match to TRBD2. CDR1 is SGHNT and CDR2 is YENEEA in the germline V gene. The CDR3 loop spans 13 amino acids. V lost 4 bases and J lost 6; bases outside the gene matches: 3. The CDR3: CASSYASGNEQFF. The CDR3 DNA follows: TGTGCCAGCAGCTATGCTAGCGGCAATGAGCAGTTCTTC.

Here the CDR3 reads CASSPLSGEQFF. CDR3 sequence (DNA): TGTGCCAGCAGCCCATTAAGCGGGGAGCAGTTCTTC. V usage is TRBV14 and J usage is TRBJ2-1; perhaps TRBD2 as D (6 bases). CDR1 is SGHDN, CDR2 FVKESK, per germline. CDR3 size: 12 residues. With 4 bases removed from V and 10 bases from J, the gap between germline ends came to 11 bases.

This clone was picked up a small number of times. This rearrangement joins TRBV18 to TRBJ1-5, with D uncertain. Germline CDR1 is KGHSH and CDR2 is LQKENI. This CDR3 has 13 amino acids. Trimming left V 4 bases short and J 11 bases short, with 15 bases between. The CDR3 sequence: CASSLQGQTAQHF. In nucleotides, the CDR3 is TGTGCCAGCTCACTACAAGGGCAAACGGCCCAGCATTTT. Full variable domain (outside the CDR3, taken from reference TRBV18 and TRBJ1-5): NAGVMQNPRHLVRRRGQEARLRCSPMKGHSHVYWYRQLPEEGLKFMVYLQKENIIDESGMPKERFSAEFPKEGPSILRIQQVVRGDSAAYFCASSLQGQTAQHFGDGTRLSIL.

The chain uses TRBV2 and TRBJ1-5; D possibly corresponds to TRBD1 (6 bases). Germline assignment: CDR1 SNHLY and CDR2 FYNNEI. The CDR3 is made up of 16 amino acids. V was pared by 6 bases and J by 0 bases, with 15 bases between. The CDR3 spells CASSGRGGYSNQPQHF. Written as DNA, the CDR3 is TGTGCCAGCAGCGGACGGGGGGGCTATAGCAATCAGCCCCAGCATTTT.

This clone appeared a single time. The J gene is TRBJ2-7, the V gene TRBV28; 7 nucleotides line up with TRBD2. The V gene end was trimmed by 3 bases and the J gene end by 12 bases; junction bases not matched to a gene: 11. CDR3 length equals 13 residues. Looked up from germline, CDR1 is MDHEN and CDR2 is SYDVKM. The CDR3 coding sequence is TGTGCCAGCAGTTTTTTTGGGGAGGGGCGGAGGTACTTC. Encoded protein: CASSFFGEGRRYF.

This clone is judged medium-sized. The J gene is TRBJ2-2, the V gene TRBV29-1, with a possible D match to TRBD2 (7 bases). With 1 base removed from V and 6 bases from J, the gap between germline ends came to 15 bases. The V gene's germline CDR1 is SQVTM and CDR2 ANQGSEA. The CDR3 consists of 15 residues. The CDR3 coding sequence is TGCAGCGTTGAAGCGGCGGGGGCCGCAGCCGGGGAGCTGTTTTTT. This sequence encodes CSVEAAGAAAGELFF.

This clone was seen once. The chain uses TRBV18 and TRBJ2-7, with TRBD1 identical over 7 bases. The CDR3 length is 14 residues. V shed 5 bases, J shed 3 bases, and the junction held 7 bases outside the gene matches. Germline V lookup: CDR1 KGHSH, CDR2 LQKENI. The chain's CDR3 is CASSFGTEFYEQYF. The CDR3 DNA reads as TGTGCCAGCTCATTTGGGACAGAGTTCTACGAGCAGTACTTC.

V usage is TRBV29-1 and J usage is TRBJ2-2; D ambiguous. The CDR3 runs 12 residues. The germline CDR1 and CDR2 sequences are SQVTM and ANQGSEA. V lost 5 bases and J 6 bases, leaving 10 bases between the germline ends. The CDR3 bases are TGCAGCGTTTATTCCGGTCCCGGGGAGCTGTTTTTT. Amino acid sequence: CSVYSGPGELFF.

The chain couples TRBV7-9 to TRBJ1-2, with unresolved D. CDR3 size: 17 residues. Looked up from germline, CDR1 is SEHNR and CDR2 is FQNEAQ (reference sequence). Trimming shortened V by 4 bases and J by 6 bases, and 24 bases separated the two germline ends. The CDR3 bases are TGTGCCAGCAGCTCAACTCTACGTATGACGGGCCAGGATGGCTACACCTTC. Translated: CASSSTLRMTGQDGYTF.

The rearrangement uses TRBV2 and TRBJ2-2, with 12 bases that match TRBD2. Germline assignment: CDR1 SNHLY and CDR2 FYNNEI. V was pared by 6 bases and J by 4 bases, with 6 bases of the junction left unmatched. The length of the CDR3 is 16 residues. DNA for the CDR3: TGTGCCAGCAGCTTTACACTAGCGGGGGGCACCGGGGAGCTGTTTTTT. This gives the protein CASSFTLAGGTGELFF.

This sequence joins TRBV5-1 and TRBJ2-1; 7 bases are a match to TRBD2. Germline CDR1 reads SGHRS; CDR2 reads YFSETQ. This CDR3 is built from 16 residues. V shed 4 bases, J shed 6 bases, and the junction held 13 bases outside the gene matches. The DNA of the CDR3 is TGCGCCAGCAGCACCGCCCTCTGGGGGGGGGTCAATGAGCAGTTCTTC. It codes for CASSTALWGGVNEQFF.

This clone was found once. The chain links TRBV5-1 to TRBJ2-2, with 10 bases aligning to TRBD1. The CDR3 runs to 15 residues. Germline values: CDR1 SGHRS, CDR2 YFSETQ. The V segment lost 3 bases and the J segment 7 bases; nucleotides outside the gene matches: 6. The CDR3 loop is CASSSTGGEIGELFF. The CDR3 nucleotides are TGCGCCAGCAGCTCGACAGGGGGCGAGATCGGGGAGCTGTTTTTT.

The gene calls are TRBV5-4 and TRBJ1-1, with D possibly matching TRBD1 (5 bases). V lost 0 bases to trimming and J lost 1 base, with 7 bases between them. CDR3 length equals 14 residues. In germline, CDR1 is SGHNT, CDR2 YYREEE (reference sequence). This CDR3 reads CASSLVGGNTEAFF. The CDR3 bases are TGTGCCAGCAGCTTGGTTGGGGGGAACACTGAAGCTTTCTTT.

The gene calls are TRBV5-1 and TRBJ2-7; D tentatively fits TRBD1 or TRBD2 (5 bases each). The CDR3 spans 12 residues. Trimming removed 5 bases from V and 3 bases from J, with 9 bases in between. Germline CDR1 is SGHRS and CDR2 is YFSETQ. The CDR3 sequence is CASSRGLYEQYF. The CDR3, as DNA: TGCGCCAGCAGTCGGGGCCTCTACGAGCAGTACTTC.

The gene calls are TRBV28 and TRBJ1-4, with 7 bases identical to TRBD1. CDR3 size: 15 residues. Looked up from germline, CDR1 is MDHEN and CDR2 is SYDVKM. The V gene end was trimmed by 5 bases and the J gene end by 5 bases; junction bases not matched to a gene: 8. The CDR3 nucleotides are TGTGCCAGCAGTGTACCGGGACAGCAGAATGAAAAACTGTTTTTT. Translation: CASSVPGQQNEKLFF.

This sequence joins TRBV29-1 and TRBJ1-2, with TRBD1 identical over 9 bases. Looked up from germline, CDR1 is SQVTM and CDR2 is ANQGSEA. The CDR3 has 13 amino acids. V trimming: 7 bases; J trimming: 4 bases; junction bases outside the gene matches: 7. The CDR3 sequence: CSADRGGSYGYTF. CDR3 coding DNA: TGCAGCGCGGACAGGGGAGGCAGCTATGGCTACACCTTC.

The chain uses TRBV5-4 and TRBJ2-7; possibly TRBD2 for D (5 bases). This CDR3 is 15 amino acids long. Germline V gene sequence: CDR1 SGHNT, CDR2 YYREEE (reference sequence). V lost 3 bases and J lost 0, with 13 bases in between. CDR3 in amino acids: CASSSGAESSYEQYF. CDR3 DNA: TGTGCCAGCAGCTCCGGAGCGGAGAGCTCCTACGAGCAGTACTTC.

The chain employs TRBV5-1 and TRBJ1-4; no firm D call. The CDR3 is made up of 15 amino acids. V was cut by 3 bases and J by 4 bases, with 13 bases left in between. Germline V lookup: CDR1 SGHRS, CDR2 YFSETQ. CDR3 in DNA: TGCGCCAGCAGCTGGCGGGGAACTAATAATGAAAAACTGTTTTTT. Its protein is CASSWRGTNNEKLFF. Full variable domain (rest looked up from reference TRBV5-1 and TRBJ1-4): KAGVTQTPRYLIKTRGQQVTLSCSPISGHRSVSWYQQTPGQGLQFLFEYFSETQRNKGNFPGRFSGRQFSNSRSEMNVSTLELGDSALYLCASSWRGTNNEKLFFGSGTQLSVL.

This clone was counted a single time. The chain uses TRBV7-9 and TRBJ2-1; 14 bases are a match to TRBD2. The CDR3 runs to 18 residues. Trimming at V came to 3 bases and at J to 0 bases, leaving 4 bases not matched to a gene. Germline CDR1 reads SEHNR; CDR2 reads FQNEAQ (reference sequence). The CDR3 DNA sequence: TGTGCCAGCAGCTTGACTAGCGGGAGGGCGTCCTCCTACAATGAGCAGTTCTTC. Translated, it gives CASSLTSGRASSYNEQFF.